A selection of T cell receptor beta chains follows, all from one sample in a study of Ad26.COV2.S vaccination and SARS-CoV-2 variants. The table came from immunoSEQ multiplex PCR; TCRdb's copy has only in-frame clones and leaves some out. This table holds about 180,000 clones, roughly 87% found once. The sample was peripheral blood, taken after recovery from COVID-19. Receptors originate from a human donor who had recovered from COVID-19. Both conserved end residues are part of each CDR3. The D gene is left open where the match is weak. Only some rows state a clone size, as once, few, many or a class for expanded clones.

abundance: few
j_gene: TRBJ1-1
v_gene: TRBV4-2
d_gene: TRBD1
CDR3nt: TGTGCCAGCAGCCCCAGGACAGGGGAGACTGAAGCTTTCTTT
CDR3aa: CASSPRTGETEAFF

abundance: once
j_gene: TRBJ1-1
v_gene: TRBV7-2
d_gene: .
CDR3nt: TGTGCCAGCACCCCGGGAGGGCGGTGGACTGAAGCTTTCTTT
CDR3aa: CASTPGGRWTEAFF

abundance: .
j_gene: TRBJ2-7
v_gene: TRBV7-6
d_gene: .
CDR3nt: TGTGCCAGCAGCTTGGCCGAGGGGCGCGAGCAGTACTTC
CDR3aa: CASSLAEGREQYF

abundance: .
j_gene: TRBJ2-2
v_gene: TRBV7-6
d_gene: .
CDR3nt: TGTGCCAGCAGCTTAGGCCCCCTGGGCCCTTCGAACACCGGGGAGCTGTTTTTT
CDR3aa: CASSLGPLGPSNTGELFF

abundance: .
j_gene: TRBJ2-1
v_gene: TRBV18
d_gene: .
CDR3nt: TGTGCCAGCTCACCGGGGACCTGGCGGGATGAGCAGTTCTTC
CDR3aa: CASSPGTWRDEQFF

abundance: once
j_gene: TRBJ2-5
v_gene: TRBV5-8
d_gene: .
CDR3nt: TGTGCCAGCAGCTTGATCGTCGGGGAGACCCAGTACTTC
CDR3aa: CASSLIVGETQYF

abundance: few
j_gene: TRBJ1-5
v_gene: TRBV5-4
d_gene: .
CDR3nt: TGTGCCAGCAGCTTTACAGGTAGGGGATATCAGCCCCAGCATTTT
CDR3aa: CASSFTGRGYQPQHF

abundance: .
j_gene: TRBJ2-5
v_gene: TRBV3-1/TRBV3-2
d_gene: .
CDR3nt: TGTGCCAGCAGCCAAGTCCTTCGGGAGACCCAGTACTTC
CDR3aa: CASSQVLRETQYF

abundance: once
j_gene: TRBJ2-7
v_gene: TRBV6-5
d_gene: .
CDR3nt: TGTGCCAGCAGTTTAACGGGTTACTCCTACGAGCAGTACTTC
CDR3aa: CASSLTGYSYEQYF

abundance: few
j_gene: TRBJ1-6
v_gene: TRBV12-3/TRBV12-4
d_gene: .
CDR3nt: TGTGCCAGCAGTTTAGGGGGAAATTCACCCCTCCACTTT
CDR3aa: CASSLGGNSPLHF

abundance: .
j_gene: TRBJ2-2
v_gene: TRBV2
d_gene: .
CDR3nt: TGTGCCAGCAGTGTCCTGCGGGGCACCGGGGAGCTGTTTTTT
CDR3aa: CASSVLRGTGELFF

abundance: .
j_gene: TRBJ1-1
v_gene: TRBV3-1/TRBV3-2
d_gene: .
CDR3nt: TGTGCCAGCAGCCAAGATCCCGGACCTCCGAACACTGAAGCTTTCTTT
CDR3aa: CASSQDPGPPNTEAFF

abundance: .
j_gene: TRBJ1-1
v_gene: TRBV5-1
d_gene: .
CDR3nt: TGCGCCAGCAGGGAAAATGGGGAACTTGAAGCTTTCTTT
CDR3aa: CASRENGELEAFF

abundance: many
j_gene: TRBJ1-4
v_gene: TRBV28
d_gene: TRBD1
CDR3nt: TGTGCCAGCAGTTTTACAGGGGGCCCGAATGAAAAACTGTTTTTT
CDR3aa: CASSFTGGPNEKLFF

abundance: .
j_gene: TRBJ2-1
v_gene: TRBV7-9
d_gene: TRBD2
CDR3nt: TGTGCCAGCAGCATCAGCGGGGGGGTCTACAATGAGCAGTTCTTC
CDR3aa: CASSISGGVYNEQFF

abundance: .
j_gene: TRBJ1-2
v_gene: TRBV10-3
d_gene: .
CDR3nt: TGTGCCATCAGTGAACCGGGGGGAGACTATGGCTACACCTTC
CDR3aa: CAISEPGGDYGYTF

abundance: .
j_gene: TRBJ2-5
v_gene: TRBV20-1
d_gene: .
CDR3nt: TGCAGTGCCCCCCAAGAGACCCAGTACTTC
CDR3aa: CSAPQETQYF

abundance: .
j_gene: TRBJ2-5
v_gene: TRBV7-6
d_gene: .
CDR3nt: TGTGCCAGCAGCTTAGCGGGCAGGAATCAAGAGACCCAGTACTTC
CDR3aa: CASSLAGRNQETQYF

abundance: .
j_gene: TRBJ2-7
v_gene: TRBV2
d_gene: .
CDR3nt: TGTGCCAGCAGTGAAGGGACACAGGCCCACGAGCAGTACTTC
CDR3aa: CASSEGTQAHEQYF

abundance: .
j_gene: TRBJ1-1
v_gene: TRBV11-2
d_gene: .
CDR3nt: TGTGCCAGCAGCCCGTGGCGGGGCGGTGTTTTTACTGAAGCTTTCTTT
CDR3aa: CASSPWRGGVFTEAFF

abundance: .
j_gene: TRBJ1-1
v_gene: TRBV10-3
d_gene: .
CDR3nt: TGTGCCATCAGCCGGGGGTCAGACACTGAAGCTTTCTTT
CDR3aa: CAISRGSDTEAFF

abundance: once
j_gene: TRBJ2-1
v_gene: TRBV11-3
d_gene: .
CDR3nt: TGTGCCAGCAGCTTACTAGCTATAGAGGGCTACAATGAGCAGTTCTTC
CDR3aa: CASSLLAIEGYNEQFF

abundance: few
j_gene: TRBJ2-2
v_gene: TRBV6-5
d_gene: TRBD2
CDR3nt: TGTGCCAGCAGTTACTCAGCGGGGGGGAGCACCGGGGAGCTGTTTTTT
CDR3aa: CASSYSAGGSTGELFF

abundance: .
j_gene: TRBJ2-1
v_gene: TRBV9
d_gene: .
CDR3nt: TGTGCCAGCAGCGTAGACGGGAGAGCTAATGAGCAGTTCTTC
CDR3aa: CASSVDGRANEQFF

abundance: few
j_gene: TRBJ1-2
v_gene: TRBV7-2
d_gene: .
CDR3nt: TGTGCCAGCAGCTCGGGACCCGTGGGAGGCTACACCTTC
CDR3aa: CASSSGPVGGYTF

abundance: .
j_gene: TRBJ2-7
v_gene: TRBV2
d_gene: .
CDR3nt: TGTGCCAGCAGACTAAAGGGACCTACTTTTGGGCAGTACTTC
CDR3aa: CASRLKGPTFGQYF

abundance: once
j_gene: TRBJ2-7
v_gene: TRBV5-1
d_gene: .
CDR3nt: TGCGCCAGCAGCTCCTGGGGGGACGAGCAGTACTTC
CDR3aa: CASSSWGDEQYF

abundance: .
j_gene: TRBJ2-7
v_gene: TRBV6-5
d_gene: .
CDR3nt: TGTGCCAGCACGTCACTACAGGGCTCCTACGAGCAGTACTTC
CDR3aa: CASTSLQGSYEQYF

abundance: once
j_gene: TRBJ1-4
v_gene: TRBV7-2
d_gene: .
CDR3nt: TGTGCCAGCAGCCCGGGTTTCAAACAGGGAAAACTGTTTTTT
CDR3aa: CASSPGFKQGKLFF

abundance: once
j_gene: TRBJ2-5
v_gene: TRBV12-3/TRBV12-4
d_gene: .
CDR3nt: TGTGCCAGCAGTTTTACCGAAACCCAGTACTTC
CDR3aa: CASSFTETQYF

abundance: .
j_gene: TRBJ2-7
v_gene: TRBV9
d_gene: .
CDR3nt: TGTGCCAGCAGCGTACAAGCGGGTTCCTACGAGCAGTACTTC
CDR3aa: CASSVQAGSYEQYF

abundance: .
j_gene: TRBJ2-5
v_gene: TRBV7-3
d_gene: .
CDR3nt: TGTGCCAGCAGCTTAAGCGGGACTTACCAAGAGACCCAGTACTTC
CDR3aa: CASSLSGTYQETQYF

abundance: .
j_gene: TRBJ2-7
v_gene: TRBV6-5
d_gene: .
CDR3nt: TGTGCCAGCAGCGACTGGACGCCTTACGAGCAGTACTTC
CDR3aa: CASSDWTPYEQYF

abundance: .
j_gene: TRBJ1-1
v_gene: TRBV19
d_gene: .
CDR3nt: TGTGCCAGTAGTATGCCACGGCCGAACACTGAAGCTTTCTTT
CDR3aa: CASSMPRPNTEAFF

abundance: .
j_gene: TRBJ2-1
v_gene: TRBV12-3/TRBV12-4
d_gene: .
CDR3nt: TGTGCCAGCGGGAGGACTGAGCAGTTCTTC
CDR3aa: CASGRTEQFF

abundance: few
j_gene: TRBJ1-5
v_gene: TRBV2
d_gene: .
CDR3nt: TGTGCCACATCCCAAGGACAGAAAAATCAGCCCCAGCATTTT
CDR3aa: CATSQGQKNQPQHF

abundance: .
j_gene: TRBJ2-3
v_gene: TRBV24-1
d_gene: .
CDR3nt: TGTGCCACCAGTGAGGGTAGCGGTCGCACAGATACGCAGTATTTT
CDR3aa: CATSEGSGRTDTQYF

abundance: .
j_gene: TRBJ1-1
v_gene: TRBV5-1
d_gene: .
CDR3nt: TGCGCCAGCAGCTTGGGGGCAGGGACTGAAGCTTTCTTT
CDR3aa: CASSLGAGTEAFF

abundance: .
j_gene: TRBJ2-7
v_gene: TRBV16
d_gene: .
CDR3nt: TGTGCCAGCAGCCGCCTCCTGTCCCGCTACGAGCAGTACTTC
CDR3aa: CASSRLLSRYEQYF

abundance: .
j_gene: TRBJ1-1
v_gene: TRBV10-3
d_gene: .
CDR3nt: TGTGCCCCGAAGGCGGGTAGACAGGTTAACACTGAAGCTTTCTTT
CDR3aa: CAPKAGRQVNTEAFF

abundance: .
j_gene: TRBJ1-4
v_gene: TRBV28
d_gene: .
CDR3nt: TGTGCCAGCAGATCCAATGAAAAACTGTTTTTT
CDR3aa: CASRSNEKLFF

abundance: once
j_gene: TRBJ2-7
v_gene: TRBV13
d_gene: .
CDR3nt: TGTGCCAGCAGCTTACGGACTACTAAATACGAGCAGTACTTC
CDR3aa: CASSLRTTKYEQYF

abundance: .
j_gene: TRBJ1-5
v_gene: TRBV27
d_gene: .
CDR3nt: TGTGCCAGCAGTCAAGTGAGGAATCAGCCCCAGCATTTT
CDR3aa: CASSQVRNQPQHF

abundance: once
j_gene: TRBJ1-2
v_gene: TRBV9
d_gene: .
CDR3nt: TGTGCCAGCAGCGTAGATCAGGGAGGCTATGGCTACACCTTC
CDR3aa: CASSVDQGGYGYTF

abundance: .
j_gene: TRBJ2-2
v_gene: TRBV9
d_gene: .
CDR3nt: TGTGCCAGCAGCGTAGCTCCGACCCGGGAGCTGTTTTTT
CDR3aa: CASSVAPTRELFF

abundance: once
j_gene: TRBJ2-7
v_gene: TRBV9
d_gene: .
CDR3nt: TGTGCCAGCAGCTCAACGGGGGCCAGGTACGAGCAGTACTTC
CDR3aa: CASSSTGARYEQYF

abundance: .
j_gene: TRBJ1-2
v_gene: TRBV11-2
d_gene: TRBD1
CDR3nt: TGTGCCAGCAGCTCTGACAGGGTTAGCTATGGCTACACCTTC
CDR3aa: CASSSDRVSYGYTF

abundance: .
j_gene: TRBJ2-5
v_gene: TRBV6-5
d_gene: TRBD2
CDR3nt: TGTGCCAGCAGTTACCTCCTGGGGGGGGAGACCCAGTACTTC
CDR3aa: CASSYLLGGETQYF

abundance: .
j_gene: TRBJ1-5
v_gene: TRBV2
d_gene: TRBD1
CDR3nt: TGTGCCAGCAGGCGGGACAGGGGCCCTTCCAGCAATCAGCCCCAGCATTTT
CDR3aa: CASRRDRGPSSNQPQHF

abundance: .
j_gene: TRBJ1-2
v_gene: TRBV11-2
d_gene: .
CDR3nt: TGTGCCAGCAGCTTAACAGGGACTGGCTACACCTTC
CDR3aa: CASSLTGTGYTF

abundance: .
j_gene: TRBJ2-1
v_gene: TRBV18
d_gene: .
CDR3nt: TGTGCCAGCGCCGGGACGGTATACAATGAGCAGTTCTTC
CDR3aa: CASAGTVYNEQFF

abundance: .
j_gene: TRBJ2-7
v_gene: TRBV6-5
d_gene: .
CDR3nt: TGTGCCAGCAGAGCGGGCCCGGTAGTCGAGCAGTACTTC
CDR3aa: CASRAGPVVEQYF

abundance: .
j_gene: TRBJ2-7
v_gene: TRBV5-1
d_gene: TRBD1
CDR3nt: TGCGCCAGCAGGCCAAACCCCGGGACAGATCTCGGGGTGCAGTACTTC
CDR3aa: CASRPNPGTDLGVQYF